The 13 T cell receptor beta chains below all came from one sample that was sequenced in a study of PD-1 blockade in classical Hodgkin lymphoma. Here immunoSEQ multiplex PCR was the method, and the copy in TCRdb shows in-frame clones only, minus some. The table includes roughly 40,000 clones, 78% detected once. Time point: cycle 4 day 1 (C4D1), after more than five weeks of nivolumab. All the patients suffered relapse after autologous stem cell transplantation, and brentuximab vedotin exposure differed. The sample consisted of peripheral blood mononuclear cells (PBMCs), taken before the fourth cycle of nivolumab. These receptors were collected from a human donor with classical Hodgkin lymphoma.

The rearrangement joins TRBV4-3 to TRBJ2-5; no clear D. The CDR3 extends over 14 amino acids. Deletions cut 0 bases from V and 1 base from J, with 6 bases between. The V gene's germline CDR1 is LGHNA and CDR2 YSLEER. CDR3 DNA: TGCGCCAGCAGCCAAGATATAGGCCAAGAGACCCAGTACTTC. Translating gives CASSQDIGQETQYF.

The chain combines TRBV11-3 with TRBJ1-6; no clear D gene. Per germline, CDR1 SGHNT and CDR2 YENEEA. The CDR3 is 13 amino acids. With 3 bases removed from V and 13 bases from J, the gap between germline ends came to 13 bases. The CDR3 is CASSLLPGSPLHF. The CDR3 nucleotides are TGTGCCAGCAGCTTGTTACCGGGCTCCCCCCTCCACTTT.

This clone was detected only once. The J gene is TRBJ2-7, the V gene TRBV4-1, with D tentatively TRBD1 or TRBD2 (5 bases each). Trimming pared 4 bases from V and 6 bases from J, leaving 19 bases between. CDR1 and CDR2 from the germline V gene are MGHRA and YSYEKL. There are 15 residues in the CDR3. This CDR3 reads CASSLLLEGRVEQYF. As DNA, the CDR3 is TGCGCCAGCAGCCTACTTCTAGAGGGGCGCGTCGAGCAGTACTTC.

The gene calls are TRBV5-1 and TRBJ2-2; either TRBD1 or TRBD2 may fit D (5 bases each). This CDR3 contains 15 residues. Trimming removed 0 bases at V and 4 bases at J, with 10 bases between. Germline V CDR1 and CDR2: SGHRS, YFSETQ. The CDR3 protein is CASSLGGGGTGELFF. CDR3 nucleotides: TGCGCCAGCAGCTTGGGGGGCGGAGGCACCGGGGAGCTGTTTTTT.

By sample share, this clone is medium-sized. The V call is TRBV2, the J call TRBJ1-1; D gene unclear. The V and J ends lost 1 base and 0 bases respectively, with 3 bases between them. This CDR3 is 13 amino acids long. Germline V lookup: CDR1 SNHLY, CDR2 FYNNEI. The CDR3 sequence is CASSEEVNTEAFF. CDR3 DNA sequence: TGTGCCAGCAGTGAAGAGGTGAACACTGAAGCTTTCTTT.

The chain links TRBV28 to TRBJ1-1, with 9 bases lining up with TRBD1. This CDR3 is 15 amino acids long. The germline V gene encodes CDR1 MDHEN and CDR2 SYDVKM. V lost 5 bases and J lost 7; bases outside the gene matches: 11. In DNA form, the CDR3 reads TGTGCCAGCAGTGACGGGACAGGGAGGTTTATTGAAGCTTTCTTT. This codes for CASSDGTGRFIEAFF.

V gene TRBV27 combines with J gene TRBJ2-1; possibly TRBD2 for D (6 bases). The CDR3 totals 15 residues. V was clipped by 6 bases and J by 4 bases, with 16 bases between them. The germline V gene has CDR1 MNHEY and CDR2 SMNVEV (reference sequence). For the CDR3, the DNA is TGTGCCAGCAGGAGACTAGTGGATACTTACAATGAGCAGTTCTTC. Translating gives CASRRLVDTYNEQFF.

This clone was counted a few times. The same CDR3 also results from other DNA sequences found in this sample. The V call is TRBV2, the J call TRBJ1-2; possible D gene TRBD1, 5 bases. Germline CDR1 SNHLY, CDR2 FYNNEI. The CDR3 has 12 amino acids. The germline V and J ends were trimmed by 3 bases and 6 bases, with 8 bases remaining between them. The DNA of the CDR3 is TGTGCCAGCAGTGAGGGGGGGGATGGCTACACCTTC. Its protein is CASSEGGDGYTF.

The genes are TRBV5-1 and TRBJ1-4, with D perhaps TRBD1 (5 bases). This CDR3 spans 14 amino acids. Germline CDR1 and CDR2: SGHRS and YFSETQ. Trimming left V 1 base short and J 8 bases short, with 12 bases between. The CDR3 nucleotides are TGCGCCAGCAGCTTGTCTCCCGGGGGAGAAAAACTGTTTTTT. It encodes CASSLSPGGEKLFF. The complete variable domain, with remaining parts taken from reference TRBV5-1 and TRBJ1-4, reads KAGVTQTPRYLIKTRGQQVTLSCSPISGHRSVSWYQQTPGQGLQFLFEYFSETQRNKGNFPGRFSGRQFSNSRSEMNVSTLELGDSALYLCASSLSPGGEKLFFGSGTQLSVL.

The V gene is TRBV9, the J gene TRBJ2-3, with D maybe TRBD2 (6 bases). This CDR3 is built from 16 residues. Trimming cost V 4 bases and J 3 bases, with 18 bases left between them. Germline V gives CDR1 SGDLS, CDR2 YYNGEE. This CDR3 reads CASSNPRGAETDTQYF. The CDR3 nucleotides read TGTGCCAGCAGCAACCCTCGCGGGGCGGAAACAGATACGCAGTATTTT. The whole variable domain, filled in from reference TRBV9 and TRBJ2-3, reads DSGVTQTPKHLITATGQRVTLRCSPRSGDLSVYWYQQSLDQGLQFLIQYYNGEERAKGNILERFSAQQFPDLHSELNLSSLELGDSALYFCASSNPRGAETDTQYFGPGTRLTVL.

A word on this clone: Other DNA sequences in the same sample also yield this CDR3. The rearrangement joins TRBV4-3 to TRBJ2-3; D remains unclear. The length of the CDR3 is 15 residues. CDR1 is LGHNA and CDR2 is YSLEER in the germline V gene. V lost 1 base and J lost 2, with 10 bases in between. This CDR3 reads CASSQGGLFTDTQYF. In DNA, the CDR3 is TGCGCCAGCAGCCAAGGTGGTTTGTTCACAGATACGCAGTATTTT.

This chain links TRBV7-3 with TRBJ1-6, with TRBD1 matching 8 bases. Germline CDR1 reads SGHTA; CDR2 reads FQGTGA. CDR3 length equals 16 residues. J gave up 4 bases and V 5 bases, and 7 bases lay outside the gene matches. The CDR3 here is CASSAHGTGYNSPLHF. CDR3 coding DNA: TGTGCCAGCAGCGCACACGGGACAGGATATAATTCACCCCTCCACTTT.

The genes are TRBV5-1 and TRBJ1-1; D might be TRBD1 (6 bases). The germline V and J ends were trimmed by 4 bases and 0 bases, with 16 bases remaining between them. CDR1 and CDR2 from the germline V gene are SGHRS and YFSETQ. The CDR3 spans 16 residues. The CDR3 region has the DNA TGCGCCAGCAGCCCTTCGGGGGCCAGAATGAACACTGAAGCTTTCTTT. The encoded protein is CASSPSGARMNTEAFF.